This TCR beta chain was captured in a study of CD8 T cells in ankylosing spondylitis (dated by TCRdb to the late 2010s). About the full investigation: The study profiled T cell receptor beta repertoires in healthy donors and ankylosing spondylitis patients to find disease-linked TCR variants. Peripheral blood was sampled, and synovial fluid was also collected from ankylosing spondylitis patients. The whole study cohort included some 100 healthy donors and 25 ankylosing spondylitis patients.

On this clonotype: Its antigen remains undetermined. A read error may be the cause here, since a much bigger clone is one base away.

Broad study findings and their caveats: According to the report, matched synovial fluid samples from ankylosing spondylitis patients were significantly enriched for the disease-linked clones. A CD8+ phenotype was shown by the disease-linked clones, which were found at relatively low frequencies in peripheral blood. Some motif variants were previously reported in synovial fluid and blood of reactive arthritis patients, suggesting common disease-initiation mechanisms. A TCR beta motif of several highly homologous amino acid variants appeared characteristic of blood from ankylosing spondylitis patients.

Sequenced using an Illumina HiSeq 2500. Quantitative 5'-RACE with molecular barcodes was the method used to prepare the TCR beta libraries. The authors processed their data as follows. Disease-linked TCR variants were identified with a new computational method built on a probabilistic model of VDJ rearrangement. The public reads were reprocessed in TCRdb via fastp at Q25 and MiXCR, keeping in-frame beta chains. A single entry per CDR3 protein holds the most common genes and DNA from its merged rows. The V and J calls and clone size are TCRdb's, not the authors'. Counted in this sample were a few hundred thousand distinct CDR3 sequences; approximately 12% of them appeared once. Of the sample, less than 8% falls within the top ten clones. The TCR was taken from a male donor with ankylosing spondylitis or in good health (not recorded which). Sequences were obtained from blood, either unsorted or a sorted T cell fraction (not recorded which).

The CDR3: CASSLVDNGELFF. DNA sequence: TGCGCCAGCAGCTTGGTTGACAACGGGGAGCTGTTTTTT. This chain is built from TRBV5-1 and TRBJ2-2, with no confident D gene call. Sequences SGHRS (CDR1) and YFSETQ (CDR2) are obtained from the germline V gene. Trimming takes 0 bases from V and 7 bases from J, and the germline ends sit 7 bases apart. Inclusive of the bounding cysteine and phenylalanine, the CDR3 is 13 residues long. Only CDR3 DNA is held: 39 bases, read in frame from base 1.